These T cell receptor beta chains were read from a single sample in a study of T cells expressing NK-cell markers. TCRdb reprocessed the 5' RACE reads; each CDR3 protein has one entry and no DNA is given. The table lists 500,000 to 600,000 distinct CDR3 sequences. The sample was blood T cells: a sorted CD56 or NKG2C T cell subset, CD4+ or CD8+ T cells, or bulk PBMC T cells (not recorded which). These TCRs come from a man aged 18 to 30 in good health. CDR3s include the opening cysteine and the closing phenylalanine or tryptophan. Fields, in order: J gene, V gene, CDR3 protein.

>TRBJ1-1|TRBV7-2
CASTGRRGPNTEAFF
>TRBJ2-5|TRBV12-3/TRBV12-4
CASIPSGRAMETQYF
>TRBJ2-5|TRBV11-2
CASREGPSQEALKETQYF
>TRBJ1-6|TRBV6-5
CASSYSTHRGSSYNSPLHF
>TRBJ2-3|TRBV4-1
CASSQTGAGSADTQYF
>TRBJ2-1|TRBV28
CASHPSLAVNEQFF
>TRBJ2-4|TRBV4-1
CASSQARLGFVSDIQYF
>TRBJ2-4|TRBV14
CASSPGIRVAKNIQYF
>TRBJ2-7|TRBV20-1
CSARKTGTSGGTYEQYF
>TRBJ2-1|TRBV20-1
CSARVAGGRAVNEQFF
>TRBJ2-5|TRBV6-5
CASSYDSYQETQYF
>TRBJ2-7|TRBV20-1
CSARHPAGNRDEQYF
>TRBJ2-4|TRBV25-1
CASSELGKNIQYF
>TRBJ1-5|TRBV7-6
CASSRNPVGERDSNQPQHF
>TRBJ2-7|TRBV25-1
CASSVDRSGRAVNEQYF
>TRBJ2-3|TRBV6-5
CASSYFGTGDTDTQYF
>TRBJ2-5|TRBV20-1
CSARVAEQGSAQYF
>TRBJ1-5|TRBV12-3/TRBV12-4
CASSLNRDRNQPQHF
>TRBJ2-5|TRBV5-5
CASNPNETQYF
>TRBJ1-3|TRBV11-2
CASSPPVSGNTIYF
>TRBJ2-3|TRBV12-3/TRBV12-4
CASSLVQVATDTQYF
>TRBJ2-3|TRBV20-1
CSASFIFTDTQYF
>TRBJ2-3|TRBV20-1
CSASTGHPTDTQYF
>TRBJ2-3|TRBV11-1
CASSRTWDTQYF
>TRBJ2-7|TRBV29-1
CSVEPAGSVYEQYF
>TRBJ2-3|TRBV29-1
CSVGQVNLDTQYF
>TRBJ1-1|TRBV12-3/TRBV12-4
CASTRDLEAFF
>TRBJ2-1|TRBV15
CATSRSRLQFF
>TRBJ1-1|TRBV20-1
CSARDITVRNPNTEAFF
>TRBJ1-1|TRBV20-1
CSASPQGANTEAFF
>TRBJ2-3|TRBV6-2/TRBV6-3
CASSYSPDLTTQYF
>TRBJ1-5|TRBV6-5
CASSYSIVPGSNQPQHF
>TRBJ2-2|TRBV3-1
CASRERSTGELFF
>TRBJ2-7|TRBV7-9
CASSSPQEAYEQYF